Below are 13 T cell receptor beta chains sequenced from a single sample in a study of cytomegalovirus exposure and HLA in healthy donors. Primers for the PCR totalled 60 Vbeta and 13 Jbeta. Here immunoSEQ multiplex PCR was the method, and the copy in TCRdb shows in-frame clones only, minus some. Of about 160,000 clones listed, around 80% are singletons. Sequencing used PBMCs. These receptor sequences come from a man in his forties or fifties in good health and CMV-seropositive.

The rearrangement uses TRBV6-6 and TRBJ2-7; D is unresolved. V lost 6 bases to trimming and J lost 9 bases, with 12 bases between them. The CDR3 is 11 residues long. The germline V gene encodes CDR1 MNHNY and CDR2 SVGAGI (reference sequence). The CDR3 spells CASREGMGQYV. The DNA of the CDR3 is TGTGCCAGCAGGGAAGGAATGGGGCAGTACGTC.

This chain joins TRBV27 and TRBJ2-3, with TRBD2 identical over 13 bases. In germline, CDR1 is MNHEY, CDR2 SMNVEV (reference sequence). The CDR3 consists of 15 residues. V lost 2 bases to trimming and J lost 4 bases; unmatched junction nucleotides: 0. The CDR3 region is CASSLTSGGADTQYF. DNA of the CDR3: TGTGCCAGCAGTTTAACTAGCGGGGGGGCAGATACGCAGTATTTT.

This chain connects TRBV19 to TRBJ1-4; 9 bases match TRBD1. The V segment lost 4 bases and the J segment 8 bases; nucleotides outside the gene matches: 17. CDR1 is LNHDA and CDR2 is SQIVND in the germline V gene (reference sequence). The CDR3 is 18 residues long. The CDR3 coding sequence is TGTGCCAGTAGTACCACCACCCGACAGGGGGTACAGACCGAAAAACTGTTTTTT. This codes for CASSTTTRQGVQTEKLFF. Variable domain in full (rest from reference TRBV19 and TRBJ1-4): DGGITQSPKYLFRKEGQNVTLSCEQNLNHDAMYWYRQDPGQGLRLIYYSQIVNDFQKGDIAEGYSVSREKKESFPLTVTSAQKNPTAFYLCASSTTTRQGVQTEKLFFGSGTQLSVL.

This sequence joins TRBV19 and TRBJ1-1, with 9 bases lining up with TRBD1. This CDR3 has 14 amino acids. V shed 5 bases, J shed 2 bases, and the junction held 3 bases outside the gene matches. The germline V gene has CDR1 LNHDA and CDR2 SQIVND (reference sequence). This chain's CDR3 is CASSAQGANTEAFF. CDR3 coding DNA: TGTGCCAGTAGTGCACAGGGGGCTAACACTGAAGCTTTCTTT. The entire variable domain, with the rest obtained from reference TRBV19 and TRBJ1-1, is as follows: DGGITQSPKYLFRKEGQNVTLSCEQNLNHDAMYWYRQDPGQGLRLIYYSQIVNDFQKGDIAEGYSVSREKKESFPLTVTSAQKNPTAFYLCASSAQGANTEAFFGQGTRLTVV.

The chain carries TRBV21-1 and TRBJ2-7; the DNA was not compared with TRBD1, the D call given in the table. TRBV21-1 is listed as a pseudogene. This CDR3 is built from 13 residues. In DNA, the CDR3 is TGTGCCAGCAGCCGAGAGGGCAGGGGTGGATATTACTTC. Protein sequence: CASSREGRGGYYF.

V is TRBV19 and J is TRBJ1-5, with 8 bases matching TRBD1. The CDR3 totals 15 residues. Losses at the gene ends were 6 bases for V and 1 base for J; bases not matched to a gene: 5. The V gene's germline CDR1 is LNHDA and CDR2 SQIVND (reference sequence). The CDR3 nucleotides are TGTGCCAGTAGATTCACAGGGGGAAGCAATCAGCCCCAGCATTTT. It is translated as CASRFTGGSNQPQHF.

V gene TRBV2 combines with J gene TRBJ1-2; D may be TRBD1 (6 bases). The CDR3 length is 15 residues. V lost 6 bases and J lost 2, with 16 bases in between. CDR1 is SNHLY and CDR2 is FYNNEI in the germline V gene. The CDR3 nucleotides are TGTGCCAGCAGCCGCACCGGGACATCAAACTATGGCTACACCTTC. It codes for CASSRTGTSNYGYTF. The complete variable domain, with remaining parts taken from reference TRBV2 and TRBJ1-2, reads EPEVTQTPSHQVTQMGQEVILRCVPISNHLYFYWYRQILGQKVEFLVSFYNNEISEKSEIFDDQFSVERPDGSNFTLKIRSTKLEDSAMYFCASSRTGTSNYGYTFGSGTRLTVV.

This clone was counted a few times. The J gene is TRBJ2-5, the V gene TRBV11-2; 12 bases match TRBD2. The junction had 2 bases not matched to a gene; V was cut back by 1 base and J by 5 bases. This CDR3 region has 15 residues. Germline V gives CDR1 SGHAT, CDR2 FQNNGV. In DNA form, the CDR3 reads TGTGCCAGCAGCTTAGTCGGGACTAGCGGGGAGACCCAGTACTTC. This sequence encodes CASSLVGTSGETQYF.

This CDR3 is CAIRGTGENTEAFF. The CDR3 DNA reads TGTGCCATCAGGGGGACAGGGGAAAACACTGAAGCTTTCTTT. The chain employs TRBV10-3 and TRBJ1-1; TRBD1 matches 10 bases. CDR3 length: 14 residues. The V gene's germline CDR1 is ENHRY and CDR2 SYGVKD. With V trimmed by 6 bases and J by 2 bases, 3 bases remained unmatched.

V and J are TRBV19 and TRBJ1-2; 8 bases are a match to TRBD1. CDR3 length equals 16 residues. The J segment lost 0 bases and the V segment lost 3 bases, leaving 6 bases of the junction unmatched. Germline CDR1 is LNHDA and CDR2 is SQIVND (reference sequence). Written as DNA, the CDR3 is TGTGCCAGTAGTATTCGGACAGGGACATCTAACTATGGCTACACCTTC. It codes for CASSIRTGTSNYGYTF.

The gene calls are TRBV5-6 and TRBJ1-5; D unresolved. From germline, CDR1 is SGHDT and CDR2 YYEEEE. The CDR3 contains 15 residues. V was clipped by 0 bases and J by 2 bases, with 9 bases between them. CDR3 nucleotides: TGTGCCAGCAGCTTGGCGGCGGTTCGCAATCAGCCCCAGCATTTT. Protein product: CASSLAAVRNQPQHF.

This clone was observed once. J is TRBJ2-5 and V is TRBV9; TRBD1 agrees at 10 bases. Germline assignment: CDR1 SGDLS and CDR2 YYNGEE. The CDR3 extends over 15 amino acids. The ends lost 2 bases at V and 9 bases at J; junction bases unmatched: 10. The CDR3 here is CASSVGSGQGMAQYF. The CDR3 DNA follows: TGTGCCAGCAGCGTGGGGTCGGGACAGGGGATGGCCCAGTACTTC.

This clone was counted a single time. The V gene is TRBV5-1, the J gene TRBJ1-3; no reliable D call. The germline gives CDR1 SGHRS, CDR2 YFSETQ. The CDR3 spans 15 residues. Trimming removed 0 bases from V and 4 bases from J, with 11 bases in between. Here the CDR3 reads CASSLDSTAGNTIYF. The CDR3 DNA sequence: TGCGCCAGCAGCTTGGATTCTACAGCAGGAAACACCATATATTTT.